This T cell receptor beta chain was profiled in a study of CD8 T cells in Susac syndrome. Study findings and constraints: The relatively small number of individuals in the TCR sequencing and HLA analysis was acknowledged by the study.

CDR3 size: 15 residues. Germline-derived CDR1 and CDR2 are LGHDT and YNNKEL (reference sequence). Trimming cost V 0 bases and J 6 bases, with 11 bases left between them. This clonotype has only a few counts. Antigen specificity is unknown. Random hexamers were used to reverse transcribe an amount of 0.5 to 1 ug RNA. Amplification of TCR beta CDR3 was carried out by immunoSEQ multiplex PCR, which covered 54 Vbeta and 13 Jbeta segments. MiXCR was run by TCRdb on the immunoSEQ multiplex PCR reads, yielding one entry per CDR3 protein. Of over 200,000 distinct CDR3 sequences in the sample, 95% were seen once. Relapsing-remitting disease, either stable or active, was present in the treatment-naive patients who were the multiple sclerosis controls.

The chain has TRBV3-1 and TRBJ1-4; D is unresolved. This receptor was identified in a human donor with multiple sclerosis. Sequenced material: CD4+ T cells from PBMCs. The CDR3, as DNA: TGTGCCAGCAGCCAAGATCCGGGTTCCGATGAAAAACTGTTTTTT. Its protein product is CASSQDPGSDEKLFF.